The 3 T cell receptor beta chains below all came from one sample that was sequenced in a study of CD8 T cells in ankylosing spondylitis. Notes on the study in general: Ankylosing spondylitis blood appeared to carry a characteristic TCR beta motif of seven to nine highly homologous variants.

No antigen has been identified for these receptors. TCRdb itself ran the 5' RACE reads through MiXCR, one entry per CDR3 protein. The sample lists hundreds of thousands of distinct CDR3 sequences, roughly 17% occurring once. Sample: blood, either unsorted or a sorted T cell fraction (not recorded which). These receptor sequences come from a male donor with ankylosing spondylitis.

The chain joins TRBV4-1 to TRBJ2-1; TRBD2 matches at 15 bases. The CDR3 runs to 17 residues. With 1 base clipped from V and 7 bases from J, the junction kept 5 bases outside the gene matches. Germline CDR1 and CDR2: MGHRA and YSYEKL. CDR3 DNA: TGCGCCAGCAGCCAAGGGTCCGGGACTAGCGGGAGGAATGAGCAGTTCTTC. Translating it yields CASSQGSGTSGRNEQFF.

This clonotype was picked up a small number of times. V and J are TRBV11-2 and TRBJ1-4; 7 bases map to TRBD1. CDR3 length equals 19 residues. The germline CDR1 and CDR2 sequences are SGHAT and FQNNGV. V shed 5 bases, J shed 1 base, and the junction held 16 bases outside the gene matches. The chain's CDR3 is CASSRRGRGFAGTNEKLFF. The CDR3 region has the DNA TGTGCCAGCAGCCGACGGGGCAGGGGGTTTGCGGGAACTAATGAAAAACTGTTTTTT.

The chain recombines TRBV5-6 with TRBJ1-2; 7 nucleotides align to TRBD1. CDR3 length: 14 residues. Losses at the gene ends were 4 bases for V and 5 bases for J; bases not matched to a gene: 8. The germline V gene encodes CDR1 SGHDT and CDR2 YYEEEE. For the CDR3, the DNA is TGTGCCAGCAGCGCCGGGACAGCCCGATATGGCTACACCTTC. This encodes CASSAGTARYGYTF.